The rows below give T cell receptor beta chains drawn from one sample of a study of blood T cell repertoires in COVID-19. Profiled with immunoSEQ multiplex PCR; TCRdb holds only in-frame clones, not every one. In the table there are hundreds of thousands of clones, around 84% of which are singletons. The specimen was PBMCs or T cells enriched from blood (not recorded which). The receptors shown here come from a woman in her forties or fifties who had recovered from COVID-19. Each CDR3 is given without its conserved first and last residue. Each record gives: V gene, J gene, CDR3 protein.

v_call: TRBV7-9; j_call: TRBJ2-3; cdr3_aa: ASSLGLAGSTDTQY
v_call: TRBV29-1; j_call: TRBJ2-2; cdr3_aa: SVLTGGELF
v_call: TRBV30; j_call: TRBJ1-2; cdr3_aa: AWSVSLGDGYT
v_call: TRBV19; j_call: TRBJ2-1; cdr3_aa: ASSSGLNPYNEQF
v_call: TRBV2; j_call: TRBJ1-5; cdr3_aa: ASSDTRNHQPQH
v_call: TRBV11-2; j_call: TRBJ2-1; cdr3_aa: ASSMRGGGHEQF
v_call: TRBV7-2; j_call: TRBJ1-3; cdr3_aa: ASSLAGTTENTIY
v_call: TRBV28; j_call: TRBJ1-1; cdr3_aa: ASLSLGTGIHAF
v_call: TRBV28; j_call: TRBJ1-1; cdr3_aa: ASSLRGYTEAF
v_call: TRBV5-4; j_call: TRBJ1-6; cdr3_aa: ASSPRQASSPLH
v_call: TRBV28; j_call: TRBJ1-2; cdr3_aa: ASSLVQADGGYT
v_call: TRBV30; j_call: TRBJ1-1; cdr3_aa: AWTPTIGTEAF
v_call: TRBV3-1/TRBV3-2; j_call: TRBJ1-2; cdr3_aa: ASSHLTDGYT
v_call: TRBV11-2; j_call: TRBJ2-2; cdr3_aa: ASSPRENTGELF
v_call: TRBV27; j_call: TRBJ1-6; cdr3_aa: ASSSKTGLNSPLH
v_call: TRBV3-1/TRBV3-2; j_call: TRBJ2-5; cdr3_aa: ASSPLDQETQY
v_call: TRBV28; j_call: TRBJ2-1; cdr3_aa: ASSLSSAGPYNEQF
v_call: TRBV7-9; j_call: TRBJ1-2; cdr3_aa: ASSPYPARTYNYGYT
v_call: TRBV4-2; j_call: TRBJ2-7; cdr3_aa: ASSQKREEGYEQY
v_call: TRBV30; j_call: TRBJ2-5; cdr3_aa: AWERGLAGGPFLETQY
v_call: TRBV10-3; j_call: TRBJ2-7; cdr3_aa: AIRGQNQTLAYEQY
v_call: TRBV4-1; j_call: TRBJ1-2; cdr3_aa: ASSLTGGGIYGYT
v_call: TRBV28; j_call: TRBJ2-1; cdr3_aa: ASSLPLNEQF
v_call: TRBV7-3; j_call: TRBJ2-3; cdr3_aa: ASSPTSGTDTQY
v_call: TRBV2; j_call: TRBJ2-1; cdr3_aa: ASRGQGEGRF
v_call: TRBV27; j_call: TRBJ1-6; cdr3_aa: ASSLIPGVDNSPLH
v_call: TRBV10-1; j_call: TRBJ1-3; cdr3_aa: ASRNRDSGNTIY
v_call: TRBV5-1; j_call: TRBJ2-1; cdr3_aa: ASRRLADNDNEQF
v_call: TRBV5-1; j_call: TRBJ1-4; cdr3_aa: ASSPDLAYKWELF
v_call: TRBV10-3; j_call: TRBJ2-3; cdr3_aa: AISDSGTNTDTQY
v_call: TRBV3-1/TRBV3-2; j_call: TRBJ2-3; cdr3_aa: ASSYTDTQY
v_call: TRBV15; j_call: TRBJ1-5; cdr3_aa: ATSSGGLGRQPQH
v_call: TRBV27; j_call: TRBJ2-7; cdr3_aa: ASRPRDFPYEQY
v_call: TRBV5-1; j_call: TRBJ2-1; cdr3_aa: ASSIVTSSAYNEQF
v_call: TRBV14; j_call: TRBJ2-1; cdr3_aa: ASSHLSGGQDYDNEQF
v_call: TRBV6-4; j_call: TRBJ2-7; cdr3_aa: ASSVRTGEGYEQY
v_call: TRBV18; j_call: TRBJ2-1; cdr3_aa: ASSLRDSNNEQF
v_call: TRBV4-2; j_call: TRBJ2-7; cdr3_aa: ASSPQGTSGTYEQY
v_call: TRBV6-8; j_call: TRBJ2-2; cdr3_aa: ASSLSRISGRFSNTGELF
v_call: TRBV7-8; j_call: TRBJ1-6; cdr3_aa: ASSWRAGTVNSPLH
v_call: TRBV28; j_call: TRBJ1-2; cdr3_aa: ASKADGYT
v_call: TRBV28; j_call: TRBJ1-2; cdr3_aa: ASSLLAVYGYT
v_call: TRBV28; j_call: TRBJ1-1; cdr3_aa: ASRRGGIVAEAF
v_call: TRBV19; j_call: TRBJ1-2; cdr3_aa: ASRNRDTNPYAPYGYT
v_call: TRBV7-6; j_call: TRBJ2-1; cdr3_aa: ASSLIPGGNEQF
v_call: TRBV5-1; j_call: TRBJ1-2; cdr3_aa: ASSLGDINYGYT
v_call: TRBV9; j_call: TRBJ1-6; cdr3_aa: ASSLAGVRSPLH
v_call: TRBV4-2; j_call: TRBJ2-1; cdr3_aa: ASSQDDGTSFYNEQF
v_call: TRBV9; j_call: TRBJ1-2; cdr3_aa: ASSESGGYGYT
v_call: TRBV2; j_call: TRBJ2-7; cdr3_aa: ASSDAGYEQY
v_call: TRBV30; j_call: TRBJ1-2; cdr3_aa: AWSEGQGTYGYT
v_call: TRBV7-2; j_call: TRBJ2-1; cdr3_aa: ASSSASGGGNEQF
v_call: TRBV3-1/TRBV3-2; j_call: TRBJ1-1; cdr3_aa: ASSSRTGLTEAF
v_call: TRBV3-1/TRBV3-2; j_call: TRBJ1-5; cdr3_aa: ASSQGRGWNQPQH